The clone carrying this T cell receptor beta chain turned up a few times. Its antigen is unidentified. The data were obtained in a study of breast tumors, draining lymph nodes, adjacent tissues. Findings and caveats of the study: Tumor repertoires ranked between lymph nodes and nontumor tissue in diversity, with V and J gene preferences. Findings are consistent with lymph node origin and intratumoral expansion of most tumor T cells. Luminal-like breast cancer showed significantly greater tumor-nontumor repertoire similarity than basal-like breast cancer did.

Germline lookup yields CDR1 SQVTM and CDR2 ANQGSEA. V lost 8 bases to trimming and J lost 0 bases, with 12 bases between them. The CDR3 contains 13 residues. TCRdb analysed the multiplex PCR reads with MiXCR anew, one entry per CDR3 protein. In the table there are approximately 13,000 distinct CDR3 sequences, 60% to 75% of which are singletons. Specimen: tumor-adjacent breast tissue. The rearrangement uses TRBV29-1 and TRBJ2-3, with D perhaps TRBD2 (5 bases). This TCR derives from a female donor with breast cancer. Some clones in this sample may be carry-over from other donors' samples. The CDR3 coding sequence is TGCAGCTCCTGGACGGGGAGCACAGATACGCAGTATTTT. It codes for CSSWTGSTDTQYF.